A selection of T cell receptor beta chains follows, all from one sample in a study of PD-1 blockade in mismatch repair-deficient tumors. The repertoire was sequenced with immunoSEQ multiplex PCR; TCRdb's copy has only in-frame clones and lacks some. The sample holds under 85,000 clones, approximately 78% seen once. This specimen was peripheral blood, taken 2 weeks after starting pembrolizumab. These receptors all come from an adult with mismatch repair-deficient cancer. CDR3s include the opening cysteine and the closing phenylalanine or tryptophan. A D gene is named only where the DNA matches it firmly. Clone size appears in some rows only: once, few, many, or a class for an expanded clone.

TRBJ2-1	once	TRBV7-2	-	TGTGCCAGCAGCTTCGGGACCGATCGTGGCTACAATGAGCAGTTCTTC	CASSFGTDRGYNEQFF
TRBJ2-4	-	TRBV13	TRBD1	TGTGCCAGCAGCTTAGGGACAGGGTCTAAAAACATTCAGTACTTC	CASSLGTGSKNIQYF
TRBJ2-5	-	TRBV7-6	TRBD2	TGTGCCAGCAGCTTGGGACTAGCGGGAGGAGAGACCCAGTACTTC	CASSLGLAGGETQYF
TRBJ2-7	-	TRBV27	-	TGTGCCAGCATGACCTCCTACGAGCAGTACTTC	CASMTSYEQYF
TRBJ2-3	-	TRBV18	-	TGTGCCAGCTCACCAGGGAGCGATACGCAGTATTTT	CASSPGSDTQYF
TRBJ2-3	-	TRBV2	-	TGTGCCAGCAGTGATTCACTTCCTTACACAGATACGCAGTATTTT	CASSDSLPYTDTQYF
TRBJ1-3	-	TRBV6-1	-	TGTGCCAGCAATACGGGGATCTCTGGAAACACCATATATTTT	CASNTGISGNTIYF
TRBJ2-2	-	TRBV19	-	TGTGCCAGTAGTATGGGGGGCTGGGCTAGCGGCCCGAACACCGGGGAGCTGTTTTTT	CASSMGGWASGPNTGELFF
TRBJ2-5	once	TRBV5-6	TRBD2	TGTGCCAGCAGCCTCGGGACTAGCGGGAGAGAGACCCAGTACTTC	CASSLGTSGRETQYF
TRBJ2-2	-	TRBV19	TRBD2	TGTGCCAGTATATTCTCCCGGCTAGCGGGAGATGTATCCGGGGAGCTGTTTTTT	CASIFSRLAGDVSGELFF
TRBJ2-1	-	TRBV7-8	TRBD1	TGTGCCAGCAGCTTCCTACAGGGGACCTTAGGGAATGAGCAGTTCTTC	CASSFLQGTLGNEQFF
TRBJ1-5	-	TRBV7-8	-	TGTGCCAGCAGCTTAAGGGTGTTTAATCAGCCCCAGCATTTT	CASSLRVFNQPQHF
TRBJ1-2	-	TRBV5-4	-	TGTGCCAGCAGCTTGGTTCGGGGGGGGTACTATGGCTACACCTTC	CASSLVRGGYYGYTF
TRBJ2-5	-	TRBV6-5	TRBD2	TGTGCCAGCAGTTATAGAAGGGGACCGGGAGGGGAGACCCAGTACTTC	CASSYRRGPGGETQYF
TRBJ2-7	-	TRBV5-5	TRBD1	TGTGCCAGCAGCTTAGTGATGGGACAGGGAACCTACGAGCAGTACTTC	CASSLVMGQGTYEQYF
TRBJ2-1	-	TRBV18	-	TGTGCCAGCTCACCAGGGACCTCCAATGAGCAGTTCTTC	CASSPGTSNEQFF
TRBJ1-5	-	TRBV7-8	-	TGTGCCAGCAGCTTTGGGGTCCCGGGGCCAAGTAATCAGCCCCAGCATTTT	CASSFGVPGPSNQPQHF
TRBJ2-1	-	TRBV5-1	TRBD1	TGCGCCAGCAGCGCACTTCAGGGGGCGGGGAATGAGCAGTTCTTC	CASSALQGAGNEQFF
TRBJ2-5	once	TRBV30	-	TGTGCCTGGAGTGGGGGGACCCAAGAGACCCAGTACTTC	CAWSGGTQETQYF
TRBJ2-2	-	TRBV19	-	TGTGCCAGTAGTCGTACCGGACAGCCAAACACCGGGGAGCTGTTTTTT	CASSRTGQPNTGELFF
TRBJ2-7	-	TRBV6-1	-	TGTGCCAGCAGACAGGACTGGCAATACTCCTACGAGCAGTACTTC	CASRQDWQYSYEQYF
TRBJ2-5	-	TRBV6-5	TRBD2	TGTGCCAGCAGAGCGGGAGGGCCCGGAGAGACCCAGTACTTC	CASRAGGPGETQYF
TRBJ2-7	few	TRBV14	-	TGTGCCAGCAGCCAAGATGAGCTGGCAACTAAGCAGTACTTC	CASSQDELATKQYF
TRBJ1-5	-	TRBV19	-	TGTGCCAGTAGTATGGACCTCTTACTTAGCAATCAGCCCCAGCATTTT	CASSMDLLLSNQPQHF
TRBJ2-7	-	TRBV11-2	-	TGTGCCAGCAGCCCGGGCTGGGACGAGCAGTACTTC	CASSPGWDEQYF
TRBJ2-1	once	TRBV7-6	TRBD1	TGTGCCAGCAGCCGTACCCACACAGGGGTAGTAGAGTTCTTC	CASSRTHTGVVEFF
TRBJ2-7	-	TRBV5-6	-	TGTGCCAGCAGCTTCAGGTGGGGGGTTTCCTACGAGCAGTACTTC	CASSFRWGVSYEQYF
TRBJ2-7	-	TRBV7-2	-	TGTGCCAGCAGCTTAAGGGGGAAGTACGAGCAGTACTTC	CASSLRGKYEQYF
TRBJ2-5	-	TRBV7-3	-	TGTGCCAGCAGCCGGGGGTCAGGGGTCGGGGAGACCCAGTACTTC	CASSRGSGVGETQYF
TRBJ1-1	once	TRBV12-5	-	TGTGCTAGTGGTTTGTCTGCGAACACTGAAGCTTTCTTT	CASGLSANTEAFF
TRBJ1-5	-	TRBV6-1	-	TGTGCCAGCGCCAAAACAGGGCAGCTCAATCAGCCCCAGCATTTT	CASAKTGQLNQPQHF
TRBJ1-1	once	TRBV12-5	-	TGTGCTAGTGGTTTTTCGGGTGGAATGAACACTGAAGCTTTCTTT	CASGFSGGMNTEAFF
TRBJ2-3	-	TRBV7-6	TRBD2	TGTGCCAGCAGCCAACTAGCGGGCGACAGCACAGATACGCAGTATTTT	CASSQLAGDSTDTQYF
TRBJ2-7	-	TRBV27	TRBD1	TGTGCCAGCAGCCCGACAGGGTCATCCTACGAGCAGTACTTC	CASSPTGSSYEQYF
TRBJ2-2	few	TRBV29-1	-	TGCAGCATTAAGGGACCCGAGATAAACACCGGGGAGCTGTTTTTT	CSIKGPEINTGELFF
TRBJ1-1	few	TRBV27	TRBD1	TGTGCCAGCAGGGGAACACAGGGGGCCCGGACTGAAGCTTTCTTT	CASRGTQGARTEAFF
TRBJ2-7	many	TRBV5-4	TRBD2	TGTGCCAGCAGCCCAGCCCTAGCGGCCAACTACGAGCAGTACTTC	CASSPALAANYEQYF
TRBJ2-2	-	TRBV4-1	TRBD1	TGCGCCAGCAGCCAAGAAGGGACAGGGCCCAACACCGGGGAGCTGTTTTTT	CASSQEGTGPNTGELFF
TRBJ1-1	-	TRBV5-1	-	TGCGCCAGCAGCCAGACCCCGGGGAACACTGAAGCTTTCTTT	CASSQTPGNTEAFF
TRBJ2-1	-	TRBV7-2	TRBD1	TGTGCCAGCAGCTTGGGACAGGGGACCTACAATGAGCAGTTCTTC	CASSLGQGTYNEQFF
TRBJ1-5	few	TRBV6-5	-	TGTGCCAGCAGTTACACGGGCGGGGTTCAGCCCCAGCATTTT	CASSYTGGVQPQHF
TRBJ2-7	-	TRBV13	-	TGTGCCAGCAGCGTCCCAGGGAATCCCCACGAGCAGTACTTC	CASSVPGNPHEQYF
TRBJ2-2	-	TRBV4-2	TRBD2	TGTGCCAGCAGCCAAGAGTTAGCGGGAGGGAACACCGGGGAGCTGTTTTTT	CASSQELAGGNTGELFF
TRBJ2-3	-	TRBV18	-	TGTGCCAGCTCCTCAGGGCCCACAGATACGCAGTATTTT	CASSSGPTDTQYF
TRBJ2-7	few	TRBV5-8	TRBD1	TGTGCCAGCAGCTTGGCTAGGGGACAGGGGCACGGAGAGCAGTACTTC	CASSLARGQGHGEQYF
TRBJ2-1	-	TRBV19	-	TGTGCCAGTAGTACCAGGGAGCATGAGCAGTTCTTC	CASSTREHEQFF
TRBJ2-3	-	TRBV11-2	-	TGTGCCAGCAGCTTAGTTGGACCCACAGATACGCAGTATTTT	CASSLVGPTDTQYF
TRBJ2-1	-	TRBV10-3	TRBD2	TGTGCCATAGGGACTAGCGGCTCGTCCTACAATGAGCAGTTCTTC	CAIGTSGSSYNEQFF
TRBJ2-3	-	TRBV2	-	TGTGCCAGCAGTGAGCGGGCAGGGCTCGGTACAGATACGCAGTATTTT	CASSERAGLGTDTQYF
TRBJ2-7	-	TRBV19	-	TGTGCCAGTAGTAACCCAGGGGAAACCTACGAGCAGTACTTC	CASSNPGETYEQYF
TRBJ2-3	once	TRBV29-1	-	TGCAGCGTTGAAACCGGGACAAGCACAGATACGCAGTATTTT	CSVETGTSTDTQYF
TRBJ2-5	-	TRBV9	-	TGTGCCAGCAGCGTAGGGGGGACCCACCAAGAGACCCAGTACTTC	CASSVGGTHQETQYF
TRBJ1-1	-	TRBV30	TRBD1	TGTGCCTCCCGGACAGGGGCGAACACTGAAGCTTTCTTT	CASRTGANTEAFF
TRBJ2-3	-	TRBV5-1	TRBD2	TGCGCCAGCGAATCTAGCGGGAGGGTCACAGATACGCAGTATTTT	CASESSGRVTDTQYF